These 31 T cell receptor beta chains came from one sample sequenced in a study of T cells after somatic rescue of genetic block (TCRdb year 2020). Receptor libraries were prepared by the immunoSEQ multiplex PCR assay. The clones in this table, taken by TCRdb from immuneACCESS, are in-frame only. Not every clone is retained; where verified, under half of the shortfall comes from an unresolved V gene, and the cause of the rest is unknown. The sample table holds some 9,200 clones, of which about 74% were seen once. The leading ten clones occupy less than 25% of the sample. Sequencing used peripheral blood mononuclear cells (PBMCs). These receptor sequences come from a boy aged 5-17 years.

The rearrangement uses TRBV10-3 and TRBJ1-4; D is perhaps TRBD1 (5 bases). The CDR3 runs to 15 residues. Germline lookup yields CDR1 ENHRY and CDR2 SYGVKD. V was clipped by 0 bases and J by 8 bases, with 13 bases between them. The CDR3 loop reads CAISESRGRGEKLFF. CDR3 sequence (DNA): TGTGCCATCAGTGAGTCGCGGGGGAGAGGAGAAAAACTGTTTTTT.

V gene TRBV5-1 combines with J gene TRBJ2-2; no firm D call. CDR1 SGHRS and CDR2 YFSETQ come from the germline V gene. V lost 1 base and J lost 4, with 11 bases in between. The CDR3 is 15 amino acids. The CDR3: CASSLSPLVTGELFF. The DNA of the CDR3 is TGCGCCAGCAGCTTGAGTCCTTTAGTCACCGGGGAGCTGTTTTTT.

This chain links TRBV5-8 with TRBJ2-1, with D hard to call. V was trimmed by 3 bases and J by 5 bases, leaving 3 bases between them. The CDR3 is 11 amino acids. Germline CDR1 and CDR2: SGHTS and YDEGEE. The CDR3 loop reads CASSSHNEQFF. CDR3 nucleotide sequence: TGTGCCAGCAGCTCTCACAATGAGCAGTTCTTC. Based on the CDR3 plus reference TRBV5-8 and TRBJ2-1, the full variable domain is EAGVTQSPTHLIKTRGQQATLRCSPISGHTSVYWYQQALGLGLQFLLWYDEGEERNRGNFPPRFSGRQFPNYSSELNVNALELEDSALYLCASSSHNEQFFGPGTRLTVL.

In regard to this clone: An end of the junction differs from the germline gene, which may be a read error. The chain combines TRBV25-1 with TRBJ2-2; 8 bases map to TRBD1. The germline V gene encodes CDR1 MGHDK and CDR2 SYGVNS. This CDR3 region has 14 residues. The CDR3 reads CASSGQGIYRGAVF. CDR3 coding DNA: TGTGCCAGCAGTGGACAGGGGATATACCGGGGAGCTGTTTTT. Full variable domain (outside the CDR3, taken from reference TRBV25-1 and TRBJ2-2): EADIYQTPRYLVIGTGKKITLECSQTMGHDKMYWYQQDPGMELHLIHYSYGVNSTEKGDLSSESTVSRIRTEHFPLTLESARPSHTSQYLCASSGQGIYRGAVFGEGSRLTVL.

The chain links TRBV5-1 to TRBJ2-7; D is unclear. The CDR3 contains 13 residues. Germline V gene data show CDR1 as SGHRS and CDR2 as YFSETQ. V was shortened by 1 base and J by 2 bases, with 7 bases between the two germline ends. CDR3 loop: CASSLTKTYEQYF. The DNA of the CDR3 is TGCGCCAGCAGCTTGACTAAAACCTACGAGCAGTACTTC. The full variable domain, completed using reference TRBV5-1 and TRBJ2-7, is KAGVTQTPRYLIKTRGQQVTLSCSPISGHRSVSWYQQTPGQGLQFLFEYFSETQRNKGNFPGRFSGRQFSNSRSEMNVSTLELGDSALYLCASSLTKTYEQYFGPGTRLTVT.

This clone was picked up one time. The CDR3 DNA follows: TGTGCCAGCAGTTTACCGACAGGGGGTTGGTCCTACGAGCAGTACTTC. It yields the protein CASSLPTGGWSYEQYF. This rearrangement joins TRBV28 to TRBJ2-7, with 9 positions matching TRBD1. Germline lookup yields CDR1 MDHEN and CDR2 SYDVKM. The ends lost 2 bases at V and 1 base at J; junction bases unmatched: 6. The CDR3 loop spans 16 amino acids.

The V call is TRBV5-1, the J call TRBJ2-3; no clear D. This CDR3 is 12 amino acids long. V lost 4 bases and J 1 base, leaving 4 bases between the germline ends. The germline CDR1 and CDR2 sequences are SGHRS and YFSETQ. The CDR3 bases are TGCGCCAGCAGCCTCCGCACAGATACGCAGTATTTT. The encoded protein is CASSLRTDTQYF.

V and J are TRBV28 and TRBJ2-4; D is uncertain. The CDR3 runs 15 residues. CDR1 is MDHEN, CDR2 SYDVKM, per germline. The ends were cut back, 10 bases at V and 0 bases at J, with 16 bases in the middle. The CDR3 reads CATPKLDLAKNIQYF. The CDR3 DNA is TGTGCCACTCCAAAGTTAGATCTAGCCAAAAACATTCAGTACTTC.

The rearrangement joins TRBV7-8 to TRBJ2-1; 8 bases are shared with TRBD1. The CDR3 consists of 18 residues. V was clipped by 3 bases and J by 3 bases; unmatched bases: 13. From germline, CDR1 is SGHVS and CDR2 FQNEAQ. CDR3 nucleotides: TGTGCCAGCAGCTTGAGAATAATCCGGGACAGGCTCTACAATGAGCAGTTCTTC. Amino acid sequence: CASSLRIIRDRLYNEQFF. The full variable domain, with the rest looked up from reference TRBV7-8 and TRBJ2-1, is GAGVSQSPRYKVAKRGQDVALRCDPISGHVSLFWYQQALGQGPEFLTYFQNEAQLDKSGLPSDRFFAERPEGSVSTLKIQRTQQEDSAVYLCASSLRIIRDRLYNEQFFGPGTRLTVL.

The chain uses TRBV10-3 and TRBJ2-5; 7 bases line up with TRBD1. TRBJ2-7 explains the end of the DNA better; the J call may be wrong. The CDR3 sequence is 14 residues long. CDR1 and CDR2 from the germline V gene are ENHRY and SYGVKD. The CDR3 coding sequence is TGTGCCATCAGTTTAGACAGGGTACGGTACGAGCAGTACTTC. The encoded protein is CAISLDRVRYEQYF.

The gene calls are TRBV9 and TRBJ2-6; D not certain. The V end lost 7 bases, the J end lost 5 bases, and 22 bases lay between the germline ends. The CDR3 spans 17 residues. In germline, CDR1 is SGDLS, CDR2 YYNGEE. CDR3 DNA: TGTGCCAGCCAGGAAAGGCTCAAACAAAGTCGGGCCAACGTCCTGACTTTC. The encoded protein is CASQERLKQSRANVLTF.

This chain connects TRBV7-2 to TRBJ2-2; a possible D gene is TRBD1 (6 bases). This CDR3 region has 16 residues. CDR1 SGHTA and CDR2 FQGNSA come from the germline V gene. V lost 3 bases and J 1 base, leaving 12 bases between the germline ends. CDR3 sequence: CASSLGHTVNTGELFF. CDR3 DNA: TGTGCCAGCAGCTTGGGACACACAGTGAACACCGGGGAGCTGTTTTTT.

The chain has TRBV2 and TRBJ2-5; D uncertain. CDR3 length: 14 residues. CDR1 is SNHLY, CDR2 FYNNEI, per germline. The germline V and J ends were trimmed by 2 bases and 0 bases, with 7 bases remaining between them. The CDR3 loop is CASSESGYQETQYF. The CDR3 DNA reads TGTGCCAGCAGTGAATCCGGGTACCAAGAGACCCAGTACTTC. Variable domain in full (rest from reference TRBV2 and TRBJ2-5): EPEVTQTPSHQVTQMGQEVILRCVPISNHLYFYWYRQILGQKVEFLVSFYNNEISEKSEIFDDQFSVERPDGSNFTLKIRSTKLEDSAMYFCASSESGYQETQYFGPGTRLLVL.

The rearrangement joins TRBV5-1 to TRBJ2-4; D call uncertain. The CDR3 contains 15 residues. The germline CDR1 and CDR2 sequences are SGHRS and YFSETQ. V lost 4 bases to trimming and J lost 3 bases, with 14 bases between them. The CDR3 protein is CASSLLHGVKNIQYF. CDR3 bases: TGCGCCAGCAGCCTCCTCCATGGGGTCAAAAACATTCAGTACTTC.

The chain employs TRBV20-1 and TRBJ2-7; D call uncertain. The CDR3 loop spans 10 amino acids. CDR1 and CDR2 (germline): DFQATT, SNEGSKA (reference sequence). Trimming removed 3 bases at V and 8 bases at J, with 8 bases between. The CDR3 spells CSASGFKQYF. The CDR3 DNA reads TGCAGTGCTAGCGGGTTTAAGCAGTACTTC.

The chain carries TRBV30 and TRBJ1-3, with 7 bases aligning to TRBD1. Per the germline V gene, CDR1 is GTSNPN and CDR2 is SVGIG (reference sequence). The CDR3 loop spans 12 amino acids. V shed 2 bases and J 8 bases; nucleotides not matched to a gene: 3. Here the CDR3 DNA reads TGTGCCTGGAGTAACAGGGGAGACACCATATATTTT. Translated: CAWSNRGDTIYF.

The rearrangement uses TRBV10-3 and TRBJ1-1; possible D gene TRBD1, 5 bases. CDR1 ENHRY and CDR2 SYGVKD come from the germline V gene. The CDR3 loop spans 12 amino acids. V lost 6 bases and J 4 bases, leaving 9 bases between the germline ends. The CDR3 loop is CAIRGQGTEAFF. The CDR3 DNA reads TGTGCCATCAGGGGGCAGGGCACTGAAGCTTTCTTT.

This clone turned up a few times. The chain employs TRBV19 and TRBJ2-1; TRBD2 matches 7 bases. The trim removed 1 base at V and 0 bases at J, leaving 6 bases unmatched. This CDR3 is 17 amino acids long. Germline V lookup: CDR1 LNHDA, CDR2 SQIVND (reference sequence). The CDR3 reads CASSIGPIAGSYNEQFF. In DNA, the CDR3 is TGTGCCAGTAGTATAGGGCCTATAGCGGGCTCCTACAATGAGCAGTTCTTC.

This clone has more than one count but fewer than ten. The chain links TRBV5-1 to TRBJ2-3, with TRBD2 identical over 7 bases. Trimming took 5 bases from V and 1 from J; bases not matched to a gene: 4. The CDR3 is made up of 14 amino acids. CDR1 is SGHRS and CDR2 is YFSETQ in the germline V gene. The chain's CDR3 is CASSLAAGTDTQYF. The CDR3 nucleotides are TGCGCCAGCAGTCTAGCGGCGGGCACAGATACGCAGTATTTT.

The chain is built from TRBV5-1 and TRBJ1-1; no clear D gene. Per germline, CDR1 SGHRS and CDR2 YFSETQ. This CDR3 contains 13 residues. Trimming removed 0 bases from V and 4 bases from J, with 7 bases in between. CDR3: CASSLGVPTEAFF. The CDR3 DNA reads TGCGCCAGCAGCTTGGGGGTCCCCACTGAAGCTTTCTTT. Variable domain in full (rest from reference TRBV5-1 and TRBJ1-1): KAGVTQTPRYLIKTRGQQVTLSCSPISGHRSVSWYQQTPGQGLQFLFEYFSETQRNKGNFPGRFSGRQFSNSRSEMNVSTLELGDSALYLCASSLGVPTEAFFGQGTRLTVV.

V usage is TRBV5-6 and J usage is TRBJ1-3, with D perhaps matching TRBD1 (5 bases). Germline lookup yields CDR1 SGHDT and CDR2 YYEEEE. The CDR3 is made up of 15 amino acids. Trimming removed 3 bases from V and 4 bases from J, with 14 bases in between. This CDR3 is CASSYVRGTGNTIYF. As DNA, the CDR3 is TGTGCCAGCAGCTATGTTCGGGGGACCGGAAACACCATATATTTT.

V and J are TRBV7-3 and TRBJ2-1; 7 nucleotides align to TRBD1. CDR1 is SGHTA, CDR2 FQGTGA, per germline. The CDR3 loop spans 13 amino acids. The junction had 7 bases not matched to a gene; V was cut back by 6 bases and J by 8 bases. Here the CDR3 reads CASSRTGEDEQFF. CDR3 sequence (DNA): TGTGCCAGCAGTAGGACAGGTGAGGATGAGCAGTTCTTC.

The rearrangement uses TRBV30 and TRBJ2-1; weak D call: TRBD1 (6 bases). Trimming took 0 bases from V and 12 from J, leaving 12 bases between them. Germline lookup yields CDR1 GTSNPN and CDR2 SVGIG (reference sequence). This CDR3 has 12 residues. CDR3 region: CAWSVQTGSQFF. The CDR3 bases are TGTGCCTGGAGTGTTCAGACAGGATCGCAGTTCTTC.

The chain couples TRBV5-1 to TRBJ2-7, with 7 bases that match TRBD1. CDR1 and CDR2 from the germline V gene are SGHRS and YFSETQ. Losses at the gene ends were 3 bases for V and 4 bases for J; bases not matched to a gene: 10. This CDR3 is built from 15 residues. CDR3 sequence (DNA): TGCGCCAGCAGCTGGGAGACAGGGCAAGTATACGAGCAGTACTTC. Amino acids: CASSWETGQVYEQYF.

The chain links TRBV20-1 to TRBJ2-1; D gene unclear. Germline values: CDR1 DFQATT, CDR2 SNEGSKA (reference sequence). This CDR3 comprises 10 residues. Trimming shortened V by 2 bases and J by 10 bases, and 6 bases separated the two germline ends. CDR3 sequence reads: CSARSWEQFF. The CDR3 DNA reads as TGCAGTGCTAGATCTTGGGAGCAGTTCTTC.

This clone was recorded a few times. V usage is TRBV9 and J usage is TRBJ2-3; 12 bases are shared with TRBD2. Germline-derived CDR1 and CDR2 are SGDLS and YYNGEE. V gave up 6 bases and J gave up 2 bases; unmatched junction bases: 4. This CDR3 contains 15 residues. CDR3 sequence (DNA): TGTGCCAGCAACCCTAGCGGGAGGGACACAGATACGCAGTATTTT. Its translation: CASNPSGRDTDTQYF.

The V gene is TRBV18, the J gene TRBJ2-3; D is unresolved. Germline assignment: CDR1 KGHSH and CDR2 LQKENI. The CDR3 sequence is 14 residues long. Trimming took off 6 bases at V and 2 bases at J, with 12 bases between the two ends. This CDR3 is CASSTQALTDTQYF. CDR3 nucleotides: TGTGCCAGCTCGACCCAGGCTCTCACAGATACGCAGTATTTT.

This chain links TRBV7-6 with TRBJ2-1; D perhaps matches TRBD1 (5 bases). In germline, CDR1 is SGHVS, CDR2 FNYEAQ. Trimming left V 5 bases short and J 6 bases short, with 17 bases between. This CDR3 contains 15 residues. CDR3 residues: CASSPRVVSGNEQFF. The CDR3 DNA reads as TGTGCCAGCAGCCCCAGGGTGGTCTCGGGCAATGAGCAGTTCTTC. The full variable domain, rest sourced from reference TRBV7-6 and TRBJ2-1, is GAGVSQSPRYKVTKRGQDVALRCDPISGHVSLYWYRQALGQGPEFLTYFNYEAQQDKSGLPNDRFSAERPEGSISTLTIQRTEQRDSAMYRCASSPRVVSGNEQFFGPGTRLTVL.

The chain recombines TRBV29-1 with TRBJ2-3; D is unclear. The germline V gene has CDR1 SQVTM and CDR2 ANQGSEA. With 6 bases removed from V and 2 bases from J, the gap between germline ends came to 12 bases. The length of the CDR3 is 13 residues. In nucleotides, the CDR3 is TGCAGCGTCCCGTGGGGTCTCACAGATACGCAGTATTTT. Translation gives CSVPWGLTDTQYF.

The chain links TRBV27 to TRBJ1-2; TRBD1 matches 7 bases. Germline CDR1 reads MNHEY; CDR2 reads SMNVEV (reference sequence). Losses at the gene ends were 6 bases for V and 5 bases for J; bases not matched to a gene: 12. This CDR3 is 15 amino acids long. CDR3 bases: TGTGCCAGCAGCCGAGACAGGGTCTCGCCTTATGGCTACACCTTC. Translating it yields CASSRDRVSPYGYTF.

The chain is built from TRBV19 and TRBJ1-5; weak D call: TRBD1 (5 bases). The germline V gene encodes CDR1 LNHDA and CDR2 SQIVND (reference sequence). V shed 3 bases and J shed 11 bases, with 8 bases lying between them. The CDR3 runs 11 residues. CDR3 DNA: TGTGCCAGTAGTATCGACAGTACCCAGCATTTT. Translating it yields CASSIDSTQHF.